This T cell receptor (beta chain) was profiled in a study of T cells after yellow fever vaccination. Study context: Any fraction with a low cell number was prepared using SMART-Seq v4 Ultra Low Input.

This clonotype has at least ten counts. 5'RACE template switching added a universal primer site and UMIs to TCR cDNA. TCRdb analysed the 5' RACE reads with MiXCR anew, one entry per CDR3 protein. The data show 120,000 or so distinct CDR3 sequences, about 7% seen once. This CDR3 comprises 14 residues. V lost 4 bases and J lost 5, with 14 bases in between. Germline V CDR1 and CDR2: SGHTA, FQGNSA. The sequence was collected from a young man who received the YFV17D yellow fever vaccine. V and J are TRBV7-2 and TRBJ2-5; D uncertain. Sequencing used CD4+ T cells sorted from PBMCs, obtained roughly 45 days after the first yellow fever vaccination. In DNA, the CDR3 is TGTGCCAGCAGCTCCCGAAGGACGGTGGAGACCCAGTACTTC. It specifies CASSSRRTVETQYF.